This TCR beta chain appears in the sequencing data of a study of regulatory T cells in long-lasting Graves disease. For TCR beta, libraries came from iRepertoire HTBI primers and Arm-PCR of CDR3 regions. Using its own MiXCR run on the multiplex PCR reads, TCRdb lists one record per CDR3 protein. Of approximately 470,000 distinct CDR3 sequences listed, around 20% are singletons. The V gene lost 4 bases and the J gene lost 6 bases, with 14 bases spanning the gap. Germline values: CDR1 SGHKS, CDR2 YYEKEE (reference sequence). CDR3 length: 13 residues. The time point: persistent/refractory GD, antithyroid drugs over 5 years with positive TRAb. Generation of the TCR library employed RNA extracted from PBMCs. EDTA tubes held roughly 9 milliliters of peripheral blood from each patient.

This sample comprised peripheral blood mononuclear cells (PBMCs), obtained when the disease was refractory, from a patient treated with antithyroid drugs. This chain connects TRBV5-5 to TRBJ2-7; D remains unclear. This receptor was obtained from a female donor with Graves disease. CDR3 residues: CASSIQRAPEQYF. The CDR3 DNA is TGTGCCAGCAGCATACAAAGGGCTCCCGAGCAGTACTTC.